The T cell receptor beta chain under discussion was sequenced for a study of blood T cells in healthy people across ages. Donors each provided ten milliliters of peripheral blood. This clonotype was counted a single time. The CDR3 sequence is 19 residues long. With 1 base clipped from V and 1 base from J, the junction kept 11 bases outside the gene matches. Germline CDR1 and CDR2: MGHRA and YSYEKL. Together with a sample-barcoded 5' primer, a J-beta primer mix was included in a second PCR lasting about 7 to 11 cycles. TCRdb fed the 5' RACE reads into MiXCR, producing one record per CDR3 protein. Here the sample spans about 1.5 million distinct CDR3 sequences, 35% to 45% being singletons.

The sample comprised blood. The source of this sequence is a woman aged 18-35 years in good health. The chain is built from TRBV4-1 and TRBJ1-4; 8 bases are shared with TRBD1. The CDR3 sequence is CASSQAGTGGGGTNEKLFF. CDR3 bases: TGCGCCAGCAGCCAAGCCGGAACAGGGGGAGGTGGAACTAATGAAAAACTGTTTTTT.